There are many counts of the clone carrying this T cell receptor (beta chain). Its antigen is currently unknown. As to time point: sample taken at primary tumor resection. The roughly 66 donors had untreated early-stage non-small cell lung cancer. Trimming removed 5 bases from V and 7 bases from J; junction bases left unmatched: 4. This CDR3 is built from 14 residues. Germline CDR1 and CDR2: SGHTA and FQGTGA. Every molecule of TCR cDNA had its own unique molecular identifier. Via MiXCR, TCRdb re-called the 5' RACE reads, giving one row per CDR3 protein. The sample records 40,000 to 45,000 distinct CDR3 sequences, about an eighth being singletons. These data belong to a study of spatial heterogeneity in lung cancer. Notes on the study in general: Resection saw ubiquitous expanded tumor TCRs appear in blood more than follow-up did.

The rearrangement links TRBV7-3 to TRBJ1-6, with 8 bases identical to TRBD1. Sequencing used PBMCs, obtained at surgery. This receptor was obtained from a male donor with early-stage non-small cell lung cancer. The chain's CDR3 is CASSRTGRNSPLHF. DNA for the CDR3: TGTGCCAGCAGCCGGACAGGGCGGAATTCACCCCTCCACTTT.